This T cell receptor (beta chain) appears in the sequencing data of a study of control samples from healthy donors and cancer patients. Sequenced by immunoSEQ multiplex PCR; TCRdb stores in-frame clones only, minus some. The table has tens of thousands of clones, 95% to 96% seen once. In germline, CDR1 is SGHNT, CDR2 YENEEA. There are 12 residues in the CDR3. The V end was cut by 4 bases, the J end by 6 bases, with 7 bases between. Material for sequencing was blood. V gene TRBV11-3 combines with J gene TRBJ2-1, with D tentatively TRBD1 (5 bases). This sequence was found in a woman aged 30 to 39 in good health. The CDR3 protein is CASSSQGNEQFF. Here the CDR3 DNA reads TGTGCCAGCAGCTCCCAGGGCAATGAGCAGTTCTTC.